This T cell receptor beta chain appears in the sequencing data of a study of OX40 agonist ivuxolimab in advanced cancers. Overall study: Of the patients, three showed partial responses, one with hepatocellular carcinoma and two with cutaneous melanoma.

Remarks on this clone: Its specificity is not known.

Patients had blood sampled at baseline and again on cycle 4 day 1 and cycle 7 day 1. Repertoires were generated with immunoSEQ multiplex PCR, while TCRdb's copy carries only in-frame clones and drops some. The sample lists 60,000 to 70,000 clones; 86% were seen once. General study findings and limits: Clonal expansion was among the lowest in partial responders at 0.1-3.0 mg/kg, especially CD8+. There was clonal expansion of CD4+ and CD8+ blood T cells by week 6 at 0.1 to 3.0 mg/kg.

The V gene's germline CDR1 is MNHNY and CDR2 SVGAGI (reference sequence). This CDR3 has 12 residues. V was pared by 8 bases and J by 5 bases, with 12 bases between. This receptor was identified in an adult with an advanced solid tumor such as melanoma, head and neck, liver or kidney cancer. Sequencing used CD4+ or CD8+ T cells sorted from blood, obtained in a trial of the OX40 agonist ivuxolimab. This chain links TRBV6-6 with TRBJ1-1; no clear D. The CDR3 here is CASEGERTEAFF. The CDR3 DNA is TGTGCCAGCGAGGGCGAAAGGACTGAAGCTTTCTTT.